The clone carrying this T cell receptor (beta chain) was recorded a few times. The data were taken from a study of identical twins. Germline lookup yields CDR1 SGHRS and CDR2 YFSETQ. CDR3 length equals 12 residues. V lost 4 bases and J 8 bases, leaving 12 bases between the germline ends. TCRdb passed the 5' RACE reads through MiXCR, listing each CDR3 protein once. This table holds some 1,600,000 distinct CDR3 sequences, under 35% found once. The chain uses TRBV5-1 and TRBJ1-2, with a tentative D call TRBD1 (6 bases). The sample comprised cord blood. The source is a newborn girl in good health. The CDR3 DNA sequence: TGCGCCAGCAGCATAGGAGGACAGGGCTACACCTTC. Protein product: CASSIGGQGYTF.